The clone carrying this T cell receptor beta chain was detected once. V was pared by 1 base and J by 6 bases, with 4 bases of the junction left unmatched. Looked up from germline, CDR1 is LGHDT and CDR2 is YNNKEL (reference sequence). The CDR3 is made up of 16 amino acids. A second roughly 7 to 12 cycle PCR used barcoded and J-beta primers. TCRdb recomputed calls from the 5' RACE reads with MiXCR, one row per CDR3 protein. The sample consists of approximately 1.5 million distinct CDR3 sequences, roughly 32% of them appearing once. The data stem from a study of blood T cells in healthy people across ages.

This clonotype originated in a woman aged 25 to 39 in good health. The sequenced sample consisted of blood. The chain is built from TRBV3-1 and TRBJ2-2, with 11 bases matching TRBD2. CDR3 DNA: TGTGCCAGCAGCCAAGGGGGACTAGCGGACTCCGGGGAGCTGTTTTTT. This encodes CASSQGGLADSGELFF.